This record covers a single T cell receptor beta chain. Sequenced by immunoSEQ multiplex PCR; TCRdb stores in-frame clones only, minus some. Among some 51,000 clones listed, approximately 86% were seen once. The data belong to a study of OX40 agonist ivuxolimab in advanced cancers. Study background: At 0.01 to 10 mg/kg, ivuxolimab was administered intravenously to patients every 2 weeks. Males comprised around 78% of the group, whose mean age was approximately 60 years (range about 20 to 90).

Anyone with autoimmune disease history or systemic immunosuppression was excluded. The starting material was CD4+ or CD8+ T cells sorted from blood, obtained in a trial of the OX40 agonist ivuxolimab. The receptor was derived from an adult with an advanced solid tumor such as melanoma, head and neck, liver or kidney cancer.

The chain's CDR3 is CAWNLRVWATNEKLFF. The CDR3 DNA follows: TGTGCCTGGAACCTCAGGGTTTGGGCAACTAATGAAAAACTGTTTTTT. J is TRBJ1-4 and V is TRBV30, with TRBD1 as a possible D gene (5 bases). Germline loops: CDR1 GTSNPN, CDR2 SVGIG (reference sequence). The CDR3 totals 16 residues. Trimming pared 4 bases from V and 0 bases from J, leaving 15 bases between.